This TCR beta chain was observed in a study of blood T cell repertoires in COVID-19. Looking at the study overall: COVID-19 samples collected from the United States, Italy and Spain covered acute and convalescent phases. PBMCs, B-cell-depleted T cells, or T cells were the source of the cDNA or gDNA that made up the material.

Germline CDR1 is LGHDT and CDR2 is YNNKEL (reference sequence). The CDR3 loop spans 17 amino acids. Trimming cost V 4 bases and J 2 bases, with 21 bases left between them. Authors' data handling: Counts of nucleated cells, estimated from reference gene primer amplification, were obtained. Generated by immunoSEQ multiplex PCR, the TCRdb table keeps only in-frame clones and is missing some. V and J calls and clone size are copied from that table; D and trimming were computed from the DNA. In the table there are around 190,000 clones, about nine tenths of which are singletons. Sequencing was carried out using peripheral blood. The J gene is TRBJ2-7, the V gene TRBV3-1 (or the pseudogene TRBV3-2); weak D call: TRBD1 (8 bases). The TCR originated in a man aged 18 to 35 with active or convalescent COVID-19. The CDR3 nucleotides are TGTGCCAGCAGCCGCAAGTTACGCGGGGGACAGGCCTACGAGCAGTACTTC. It is translated as CASSRKLRGGQAYEQYF.